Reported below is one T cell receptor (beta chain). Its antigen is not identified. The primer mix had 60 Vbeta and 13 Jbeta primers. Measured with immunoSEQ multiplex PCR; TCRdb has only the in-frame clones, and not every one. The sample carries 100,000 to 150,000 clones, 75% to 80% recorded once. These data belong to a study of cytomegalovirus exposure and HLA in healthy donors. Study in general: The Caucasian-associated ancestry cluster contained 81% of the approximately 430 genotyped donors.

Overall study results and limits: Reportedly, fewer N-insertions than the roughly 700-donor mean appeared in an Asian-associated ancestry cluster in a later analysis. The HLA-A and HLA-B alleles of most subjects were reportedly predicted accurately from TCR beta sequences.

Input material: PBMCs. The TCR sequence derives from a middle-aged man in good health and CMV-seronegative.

CDR3 coding DNA: TGTGCCAGCAGTTACTCCGGGACAGAAACTGGCTACACCTTC. Translating gives CASSYSGTETGYTF. The chain joins TRBV6-6 to TRBJ1-2, with 7 bases fitting TRBD1. CDR3 size: 14 residues. Germline-derived CDR1 and CDR2 are MNHNY and SVGAGI (reference sequence). With 0 bases clipped from V and 7 bases from J, the junction kept 5 bases outside the gene matches.